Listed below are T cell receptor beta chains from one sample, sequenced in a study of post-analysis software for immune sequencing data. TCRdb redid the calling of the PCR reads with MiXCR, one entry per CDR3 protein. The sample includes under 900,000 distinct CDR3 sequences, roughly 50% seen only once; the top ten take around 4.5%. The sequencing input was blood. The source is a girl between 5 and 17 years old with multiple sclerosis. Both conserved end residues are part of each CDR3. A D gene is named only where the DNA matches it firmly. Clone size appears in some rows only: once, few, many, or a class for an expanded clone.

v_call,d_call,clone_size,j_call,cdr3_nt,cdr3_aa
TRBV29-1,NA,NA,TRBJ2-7,TGCAGCGGGGGATGGGGGATCGGCGAGCAGTACTTC,CSGGWGIGEQYF
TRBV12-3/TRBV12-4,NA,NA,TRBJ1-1,TGTGCCAGCTCGACGGAGGACACTGAAGCTTTCTTT,CASSTEDTEAFF
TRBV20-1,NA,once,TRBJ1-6,TGCAGTGCGTTTCGGAAGACTGATTCACCCCTCCACTTT,CSAFRKTDSPLHF
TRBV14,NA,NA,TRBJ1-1,TGTGCCAGCAGCCGACGGGCTTTTAACACTGAAGCTTTCTTT,CASSRRAFNTEAFF
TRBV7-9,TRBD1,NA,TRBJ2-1,TGTGCCAGCAGCTTTCAATGGACAGGGGGACATGAGCAGTTCTTC,CASSFQWTGGHEQFF
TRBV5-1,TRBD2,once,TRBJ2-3,TGCGCCAGCAGCGTACTAGCGGGGCGAGATACGCAGTATTTT,CASSVLAGRDTQYF
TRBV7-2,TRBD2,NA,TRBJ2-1,TGTGCCAGCAGCGGGCCGGGACTAGCGGGGGTAAGCTCCTACAATGAGCAGTTCTTC,CASSGPGLAGVSSYNEQFF
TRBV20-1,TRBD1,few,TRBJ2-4,TGCAGTGCTTTGAGACAGGGGCGTGAGAAAAACATTCAGTACTTC,CSALRQGREKNIQYF
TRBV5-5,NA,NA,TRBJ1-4,TGTGCCAGCAGCTCCCCCGGACCTAATGAAAAACTGTTTTTT,CASSSPGPNEKLFF
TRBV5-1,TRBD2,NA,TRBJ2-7,TGCGCCAGCAGCGCGAGAGCTGGTACTAGCGGGGACCACGAGCAGTACTTC,CASSARAGTSGDHEQYF
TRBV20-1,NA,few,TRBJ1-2,TGCAGTGCTTTGGGTGGAAACTATGGCTACACCTTC,CSALGGNYGYTF
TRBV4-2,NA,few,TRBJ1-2,TGTGCCAGCAGCCACCGGACAGAAATATCCTATGGCTACACCTTC,CASSHRTEISYGYTF
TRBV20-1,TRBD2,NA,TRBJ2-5,TGCAGTGCTAGCCCGACTAGCGGGAGTTGGGAGACCCAGTACTTC,CSASPTSGSWETQYF
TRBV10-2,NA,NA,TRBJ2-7,TGCGCCAGCACCGCAAACCCGAGCTCCTACGAGCAGTACTTC,CASTANPSSYEQYF
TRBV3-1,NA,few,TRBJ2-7,TGTGCCAGCAGCCAAGCGGGACGATACGAGCAGTACTTC,CASSQAGRYEQYF
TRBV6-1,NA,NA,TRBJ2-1,TGTGCCAGCAGTGAAGAGTCGAGGGACACCTATTGGAATGAGCAGTTCTTC,CASSEESRDTYWNEQFF
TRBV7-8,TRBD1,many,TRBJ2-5,TGTGCCAGCAGCTTAACCACAGGGGGGTCGCGGGAGACCCAGTACTTC,CASSLTTGGSRETQYF
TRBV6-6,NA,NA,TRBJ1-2,TGTGCCAGCAGCCTTTATTTGAGCTATGGCTACACCTTC,CASSLYLSYGYTF
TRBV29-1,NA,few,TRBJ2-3,TGCAGCGTTCGGCAGGTATACACAGATACGCAGTATTTT,CSVRQVYTDTQYF
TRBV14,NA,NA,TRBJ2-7,TGTGCCAGCAGCCAGCTTGGGAGGCACGAGCAGTACTTC,CASSQLGRHEQYF
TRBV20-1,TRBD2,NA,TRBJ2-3,TGCAGTGCTAGAACCGGACTAGCGGGGGGCACAGATACGCAGTATTTT,CSARTGLAGGTDTQYF
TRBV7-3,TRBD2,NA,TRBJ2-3,TGTGCCAGCAGCTCGACTAGCGGTGCTAGCACAGATACGCAGTATTTT,CASSSTSGASTDTQYF
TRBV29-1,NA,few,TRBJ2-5,TGCAGCGTTTCAGCTTACCAAGAGACCCAGTACTTC,CSVSAYQETQYF
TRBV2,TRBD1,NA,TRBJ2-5,TGTGCCAGCAGTATGACAGGGACGAAGACCCAGTACTTC,CASSMTGTKTQYF
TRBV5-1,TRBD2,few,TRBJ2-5,TGTGCCAGCAGCGGGGGGCACCAAGAGACCCAGTACTTC,CASSGGHQETQYF
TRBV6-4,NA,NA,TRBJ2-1,TGTGCCAGAATTCGGGATGACAATGAGCAGTTCTTC,CARIRDDNEQFF
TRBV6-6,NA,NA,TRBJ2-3,TGTGCCAGCAGTGAGGTATCCGGGAGTCTAACAGATACGCAGTATTTT,CASSEVSGSLTDTQYF
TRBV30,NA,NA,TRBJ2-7,TGTGCCTGGAGTGTACAGTGGGCTGAGCAGTACTTC,CAWSVQWAEQYF
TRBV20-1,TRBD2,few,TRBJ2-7,TGCAGTGCTATGCGGGGGGGGTCCTACGAGCAGTACTTC,CSAMRGGSYEQYF
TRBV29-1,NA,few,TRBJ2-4,TGCAGCGTTTCAGGGGTCGACTACGAGCAGTACTTT,CSVSGVDYEQYF
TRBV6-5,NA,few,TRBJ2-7,TGTGCCAGCAGACCCGGGCCCTCCTACGAGCAGTACTTC,CASRPGPSYEQYF
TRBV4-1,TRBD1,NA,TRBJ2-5,TGCGCCAGCAGCCAAGGACAGGGCGAGATAGAGACCCAGTACTTC,CASSQGQGEIETQYF
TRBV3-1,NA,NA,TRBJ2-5,TGTGCCAGCAGCCAAGATAGGACTTACCAAGAGACCCAGTACTTC,CASSQDRTYQETQYF
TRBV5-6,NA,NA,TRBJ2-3,TGTGCCAGCAGCCCTGGAAGGGAGAACACAGATACGCAGTATTTT,CASSPGRENTDTQYF
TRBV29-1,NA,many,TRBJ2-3,TGCAGCGTAGGGGGAGATACGCAGTATTTT,CSVGGDTQYF
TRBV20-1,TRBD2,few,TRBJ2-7,TGCAGTGCTATTTCTCAGAGCGGGAGGGCGATGTACGAGCAGTACTTC,CSAISQSGRAMYEQYF
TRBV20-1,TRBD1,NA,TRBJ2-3,TGCAGTGCTAGTCCCGGGACAGGGGGGCCTCGGGATACGCAGTATTTT,CSASPGTGGPRDTQYF
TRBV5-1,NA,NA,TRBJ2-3,TGCGCCAGCAGTAGACAGAAGACCACAGATACGCAGTATTTT,CASSRQKTTDTQYF
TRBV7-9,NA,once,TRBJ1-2,TGTGCCTCACTCCCAAACGGGGGCTCATATGGCTACACCTTC,CASLPNGGSYGYTF
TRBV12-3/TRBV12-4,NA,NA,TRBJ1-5,TGTGCCAGCAGTTTGGGGCAGGATCATCAGCCCCAGCATTTT,CASSLGQDHQPQHF
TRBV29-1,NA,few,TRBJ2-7,TGCAGCGTTGAAAGAAGGCAGGGAATAAACTACGAGCAGTACTTC,CSVERRQGINYEQYF
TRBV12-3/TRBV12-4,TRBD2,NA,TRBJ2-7,TGTGCCAGCAGTCCGAAGACTAGCGGGCCCTACGGGCAGTACTTC,CASSPKTSGPYGQYF
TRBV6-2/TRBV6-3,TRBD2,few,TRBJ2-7,TGTGCCAGCAGTTACAGTATCGGCAGCGGGACGACCTACGAGCAGTACTTC,CASSYSIGSGTTYEQYF
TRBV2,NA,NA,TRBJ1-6,TGTGCCAGCAGGGACTGGGACGGTACAAATTCACCCCTCCACTTT,CASRDWDGTNSPLHF
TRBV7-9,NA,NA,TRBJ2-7,TGTGCCAGCAACTCCCCTCGGGGACACAACTACGAGCAGTACTTC,CASNSPRGHNYEQYF
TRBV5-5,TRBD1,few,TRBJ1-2,TGTGCCAGCAGCTTCCGGGACAGTGTTGACTATGGCTACACCTTC,CASSFRDSVDYGYTF
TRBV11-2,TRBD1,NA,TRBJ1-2,TGTGCCAGCAGCACAAAGACAGGGGGTTATGGCTACACCTTC,CASSTKTGGYGYTF